This T cell receptor (beta chain) emerged from a study of spatial heterogeneity in lung cancer. Study as a whole: Samples came from roughly 75 TRACERx patients with untreated early-stage lung cancer. The study consistently detected more beta-chain than alpha-chain sequences.

Documented time point: blood at routine non-recurrence follow-up after resection. Sequencing was performed on whole RNA extracted from tumor and nontumor lung tissue, or from frozen PBMC, and the material was left unsorted. A distinct unique molecular identifier was carried by each TCR cDNA molecule. TCRdb passed the 5' RACE reads through MiXCR, listing each CDR3 protein once. This table has around 40,000 distinct CDR3 sequences, approximately 7.5% appearing once. V lost 11 bases and J 7 bases, leaving 20 bases between the germline ends. This CDR3 contains 13 residues. Germline loops: CDR1 SEHNR, CDR2 FQNEAQ (reference sequence). The sample holds many counts of this clonotype.

Source: PBMCs, taken at follow-up. This receptor was taken from a male donor with early-stage non-small cell lung cancer. The chain recombines TRBV7-9 with TRBJ1-2; a weak D match, TRBD1 (6 bases). As DNA, the CDR3 is TGTGCCCTGGAAAAGGGGGAGGCCGGTGGCTACACCTTC. This gives the protein CALEKGEAGGYTF.